In this sample, the clone carrying this T cell receptor (beta chain) turned up a few times. Its target is unknown. These data are taken from a study of T cell repertoires in cytomegalovirus infection. The wider study: Both CMV infection and a matching HLA type were indicated by public TCR beta signatures. Study-level points and caveats: The cumulative frequency of public TCR beta families distinguished individuals who carried CMV together with the relevant HLA. What dominated the ex vivo response were HLA-C-restricted CMV-specific TCR beta clonotypes.

Germline V lookup: CDR1 SGHVS, CDR2 FQNEAQ. The CDR3 covers 15 residues. V trimming: 5 bases; J trimming: 6 bases; junction bases outside the gene matches: 6. TCRdb analysed the reads with MiXCR anew, one entry per CDR3 protein. This sample has some 180,000 distinct CDR3 sequences; about a sixth occur once, and the top ten carry about 23%. The sample comprised CD8+ T cells from PBMCs. This sequence originates from a human donor in good health (CMV status not recorded). Some clones in this sample may be carry-over from other donors' samples. The chain links TRBV7-8 to TRBJ2-1, with 11 bases matching TRBD2. The CDR3 DNA reads as TGTGCCAGCAGCCATCCTAGCGGGGGGCTCAATGAGCAGTTCTTC. Its protein is CASSHPSGGLNEQFF. The whole variable domain, remainder taken from reference TRBV7-8 and TRBJ2-1, is GAGVSQSPRYKVAKRGQDVALRCDPISGHVSLFWYQQALGQGPEFLTYFQNEAQLDKSGLPSDRFFAERPEGSVSTLKIQRTQQEDSAVYLCASSHPSGGLNEQFFGPGTRLTVL.